This TCR beta chain appears in the sequencing data of a study of T-cell memory formation after mild COVID-19. The germline V and J ends were trimmed by 2 bases and 1 base, with 9 bases remaining between them. Germline-derived CDR1 and CDR2 are SGHTA and FQGTGA. The CDR3 is 15 amino acids. TCRdb analysed the 5' RACE reads with MiXCR anew, one entry per CDR3 protein. The sample gives fewer than 550,000 distinct CDR3 sequences, 20% of which show up once; approximately 8.4% is in the top ten. The clonotype comes from an adult woman who had mild COVID-19 (a few samples of this study predate the infection). Cell type and time point are not known. Material: PBMCs or a T cell subset sorted from them (not recorded which). The V call is TRBV7-3, the J call TRBJ2-1; D may be TRBD2 (6 bases). CDR3 bases: TGTGCCAGCAGCTTATTCCGGGGGTCCTACAATGAGCAGTTCTTC. This sequence encodes CASSLFRGSYNEQFF.